A single sample is the source of the 8 T cell receptor beta chains below, sequenced in a study of shared clonotypes between healthy human individuals. As defined, naive CD8 cells were CD45RO-negative and positively selected for CCR7, with terminally differentiated effector memory CD45RA+ cells excluded. The repertoire was sequenced with immunoSEQ multiplex PCR; TCRdb's copy has only in-frame clones and lacks some. The sample lists more than 2 million clones; roughly 93% were seen once. Input material: naive CD8+ T cells from PBMCs. These receptor sequences come from a man younger than 35 in good health. Some clones in this sample may be carry-over from other donors' samples.

The V and J genes are TRBV18 and TRBJ1-2; TRBD1 agrees at 8 bases. CDR3 length: 17 residues. Germline CDR1 and CDR2: KGHSH and LQKENI. J gave up 0 bases and V 3 bases, and 9 bases lay outside the gene matches. The CDR3 coding sequence is TGTGCCAGCTCACCCGCGACAGGGGCCCTTCCTAACTATGGCTACACCTTC. Translation: CASSPATGALPNYGYTF.

To note about this clone: This same CDR3 is encoded by further DNA sequences in the sample. This chain links TRBV28 with TRBJ2-2; D gene uncertain. Trimming stripped 2 bases from V and 1 base from J, with 5 bases between. Germline V CDR1 and CDR2: MDHEN, SYDVKM. This CDR3 has 14 residues. The CDR3: CASSLTRNTGELFF. DNA for the CDR3: TGTGCCAGCAGTTTAACAAGGAACACCGGGGAGCTGTTTTTT.

The J gene is TRBJ2-2, the V gene TRBV5-5, with D tentatively TRBD1 (6 bases). Germline V lookup: CDR1 SGHKS, CDR2 YYEKEE (reference sequence). Trimming took off 4 bases at V and 4 bases at J, with 17 bases between the two ends. CDR3 size: 16 residues. The CDR3 DNA reads as TGTGCCAGCAGCCTACGTCCACAGGGAATCACCGGGGAGCTGTTTTTT. Protein product: CASSLRPQGITGELFF.

This clone showed up just once. The rearrangement links TRBV28 to TRBJ1-1; D possibly corresponds to TRBD1 (6 bases). Germline assignment: CDR1 MDHEN and CDR2 SYDVKM. The CDR3 covers 15 residues. V was pared by 6 bases and J by 8 bases, with 22 bases between. This CDR3 is CASSQRGGSPSEAFF. CDR3 nucleotide sequence: TGTGCCAGCAGCCAGCGGGGGGGCTCTCCATCCGAAGCTTTCTTT. Combining the CDR3 with reference TRBV28 and TRBJ1-1 gives the whole variable domain DVKVTQSSRYLVKRTGEKVFLECVQDMDHENMFWYRQDPGLGLRLIYFSYDVKMKEKGDIPEGYSVSREKKERFSLILESASTNQTSMYLCASSQRGGSPSEAFFGQGTRLTVV.

About this clone itself: Other DNA sequences from this sample encode an identical CDR3 as well. DNA of the CDR3: TGTGCCAGCAGCTTAGTCCGTTACGAGCAGTACTTC. Amino acids: CASSLVRYEQYF. The chain couples TRBV7-9 to TRBJ2-7; D gene ambiguous. V shed 1 base and J shed 4 bases, with 5 bases lying between them. Germline V gene lookup returns CDR1 SEHNR and CDR2 FQNEAQ (reference sequence). CDR3 length equals 12 residues.

V usage is TRBV27 and J usage is TRBJ2-7; D may be TRBD2 (6 bases). The V gene's germline CDR1 is MNHEY and CDR2 SMNVEV (reference sequence). This CDR3 has 13 residues. The ends were cut back, 6 bases at V and 6 bases at J, with 15 bases in the middle. In DNA, the CDR3 is TGTGCCAGCAGCCCGGGGGTGGGCCGCGAGCAGTACTTC. Translation gives CASSPGVGREQYF.

Only one count was recorded for this clone. The genes are TRBV5-6 and TRBJ2-5; D possibly matches TRBD1 or TRBD2 (5 bases each). Trimming removed 0 bases from V and 11 bases from J, with 14 bases in between. Germline values: CDR1 SGHDT, CDR2 YYEEEE. The length of the CDR3 is 13 residues. The DNA for the CDR3 is TGTGCCAGCAGCTTGGCGGCAGGGAGTGAGCAGTACTTC. Translated, it gives CASSLAAGSEQYF.

The V call is TRBV6-5, the J call TRBJ2-7; TRBD2 might be the D (5 bases). V was shortened by 6 bases and J by 3 bases, with 12 bases between the two germline ends. The CDR3 totals 13 residues. Germline assignment: CDR1 MNHEY and CDR2 SVGAGI. The CDR3 sequence is CASSITADYEQYF. CDR3 DNA: TGTGCCAGCAGCATCACAGCGGACTACGAGCAGTACTTC.